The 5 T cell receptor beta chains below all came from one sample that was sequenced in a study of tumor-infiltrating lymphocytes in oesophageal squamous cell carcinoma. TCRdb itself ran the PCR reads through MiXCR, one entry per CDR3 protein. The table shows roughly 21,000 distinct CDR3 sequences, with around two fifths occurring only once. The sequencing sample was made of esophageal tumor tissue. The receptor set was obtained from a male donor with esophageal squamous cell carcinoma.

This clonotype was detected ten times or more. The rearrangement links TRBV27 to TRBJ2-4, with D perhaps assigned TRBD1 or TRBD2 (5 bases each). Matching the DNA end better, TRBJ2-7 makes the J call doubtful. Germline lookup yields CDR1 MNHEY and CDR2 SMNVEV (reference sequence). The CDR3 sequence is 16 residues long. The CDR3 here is CASSLSGRLGVREQYF. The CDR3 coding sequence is TGTGCCAGCAGCCTTTCCGGCAGACTGGGGGTTCGCGAGCAGTACTTC.

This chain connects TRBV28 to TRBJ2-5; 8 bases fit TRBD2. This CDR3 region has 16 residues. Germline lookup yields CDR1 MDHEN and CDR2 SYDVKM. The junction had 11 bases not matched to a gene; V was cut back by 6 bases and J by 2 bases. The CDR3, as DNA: TGTGCCAGCAGAAGGAATAGCGGGATCAATCAAGAGACCCAGTACTTC. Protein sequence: CASRRNSGINQETQYF.

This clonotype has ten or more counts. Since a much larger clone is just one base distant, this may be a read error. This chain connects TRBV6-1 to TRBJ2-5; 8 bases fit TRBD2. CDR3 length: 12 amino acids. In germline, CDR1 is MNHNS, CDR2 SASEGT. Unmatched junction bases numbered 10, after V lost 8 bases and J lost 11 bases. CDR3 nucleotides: TGTGCCAGCTGGACTAGCCGCAATGAGCAGTACTTC. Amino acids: CASWTSRNEQYF.

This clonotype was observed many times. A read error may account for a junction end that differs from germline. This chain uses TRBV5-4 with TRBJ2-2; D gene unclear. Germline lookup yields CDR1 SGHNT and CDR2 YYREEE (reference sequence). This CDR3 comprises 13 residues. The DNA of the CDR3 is TGTGCCGGCAGAGAGACCTGGACCGGGGAGCTGTTTTTT. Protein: CAGRETWTGELFF. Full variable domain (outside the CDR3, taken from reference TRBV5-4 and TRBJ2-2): ETGVTQSPTHLIKTRGQQVTLRCSSQSGHNTVSWYQQALGQGPQFIFQYYREEENGRGNFPPRFSGLQFPNYSSELNVNALELDDSALYLCAGRETWTGELFFGEGSRLTVL.

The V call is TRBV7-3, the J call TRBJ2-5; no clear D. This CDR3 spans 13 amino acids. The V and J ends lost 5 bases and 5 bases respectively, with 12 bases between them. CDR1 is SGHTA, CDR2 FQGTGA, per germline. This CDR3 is CASSPARSETQYF. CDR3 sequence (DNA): TGTGCCAGCAGCCCTGCTAGATCCGAGACCCAGTACTTC. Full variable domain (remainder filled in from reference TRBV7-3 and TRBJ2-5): GAGVSQTPSNKVTEKGKYVELRCDPISGHTALYWYRQSLGQGPEFLIYFQGTGAADDSGLPNDRFFAVRPEGSVSTLKIQRTERGDSAVYLCASSPARSETQYFGPGTRLLVL.